The text below deals with one TCR beta chain. Its recognized antigen is unknown. A read error may produce the germline difference seen at one junction end. The germline V gene provides CDR1 MNHEY and CDR2 SVGAGI. The CDR3 runs 14 residues from the cysteine to the phenylalanine. CDR3 DNA is the only sequence kept; it has 42 bases, read in frame from the first base. The library was made by multiplex PCR. Sequenced using an Illumina HiSeq 2500. TCRbeta libraries were constructed through three rounds of nested PCR with primers (Table S4) according to protocols adapted from ARM-PCR. Before sequencing, PCR products in the 200-500 bp range were cut out of the gel and cleaned up using the QIAquick gel extraction kit. The published analysis was carried out like this. Reads were cleaned using Trimmomatic, were merged into complete CDR3 sequences using FLASH, and were assigned to V(D)J germline segments using MiTCR. VDJtools was used to compute clonal diversity as the inverse Simpson's index. Productive reads were defined as in-frame sequences without a premature stop codon. TCRdb applied fastp at Q25 and MiXCR to the public reads, then kept only in-frame beta chains. Records with the same CDR3 protein are collapsed into one entry carrying the most frequent genes and DNA. These V and J calls rely on TCRdb rather than the paper's analysis. This sample is represented by some 95,000 distinct CDR3 sequences; more than 80% of them were singletons. The biggest ten clones account for 30% of the sample.

This specimen comes from a study of tumor and adjacent non-tumor tissue in lung cancer (dated by TCRdb to about 2018). Looking at the study overall: The cohort included approximately 13 adenocarcinoma, a couple of squamous cell carcinoma and 1 small cell lung cancer patients. Ages among the roughly 15 patients ranged from about 30 to 85 years, there were around 10 men and 5 women, and disease was at TNM stage I to III. In total, sequencing yielded 100 million to 150 million productive TCRbeta reads, which works out to an average of approximately 4 million reads per sample. The study compared bulk TCRbeta repertoires from lung tumor tissue and matched distant non-tumor lung tissue of approximately 14 lung cancer patients. Some 31 paired specimens, one tumor and one normal lung sample per patient, were profiled by TCRbeta CDR3 sequencing.

RNA was isolated from bulk unsorted tissue, and RNA quality was assessed with a NanoDrop ND-1000 and an Agilent 2100. The normal lung samples consisted of distant non-tumor tissue collected more than 3 cm from the tumor edge. Donors were newly diagnosed lung cancer patients admitted for thoracic surgery in China between August and November 2014, without prior chemotherapy. Patients who had received previous radiotherapy or chemotherapy, or who had another concurrent cancer, were excluded from the study. Surgical tissue pieces of about 1-2.3 cm3 were preserved in RNAlater solution and were kept at -80 degrees C until use. Overall study results and their limits: Neither the sequencing platform nor unique molecular identifiers are named or mentioned anywhere in the methods. TCR diversity was significantly higher in younger patients, and greater tumor TCR diversity was associated with shorter overall survival and shorter disease-free survival. TCR diversity (inverse Simpson) was significantly higher in tumor than in normal lung tissue (around 450 vs 150, P = 0.0075, Mann-Whitney U test). The cohort had only around 14 patients, and the authors noted that larger samples and more detailed clinical data are needed. The top 100 clones accounted for a significantly larger cumulative portion of the repertoire in normal lung than in tumor tissue. Because peripheral blood was not sequenced, the blood TCRbeta repertoires of the lung cancer patients in the study went unexamined.

The rearrangement joined TRBV6-5 to TRBJ1-2, with 7 middle bases fitting TRBD1. Sequenced sample: distant non-tumor lung tissue. This receptor was taken from a man between 60 and 70 years old with small cell lung cancer. The CDR3 protein is CASSYRQGKYGNTF. At the DNA level, the sequence is TGTGCCAGCAGTTACCGACAGGGAAAATATGGCAACACCTTC.